This T cell receptor (beta chain) originates from a study of cytomegalovirus exposure and HLA in healthy donors. Vbeta (60) and Jbeta (13) primers were used in the PCR. The protocol was immunoSEQ multiplex PCR, while the TCRdb copy is restricted to in-frame clones and leaves out a portion. The sample has about 170,000 clones; more than 80% are singletons. Losses at the gene ends were 6 bases for V and 5 bases for J; bases not matched to a gene: 12. The CDR3 is 15 amino acids. CDR1 is SQVTM, CDR2 ANQGSEA, per germline. The source is a woman between 18 and 29 years old in good health and CMV-seropositive. The rearrangement uses TRBV29-1 and TRBJ2-5, with TRBD1 matching over 10 bases. Sequencing was carried out using PBMCs. The CDR3 sequence: CSVRLSTGGGETQYF. The DNA for the CDR3 is TGCAGCGTACGATTATCGACAGGGGGCGGCGAGACCCAGTACTTC.